Described below is a single T cell receptor (beta chain) sequence and its context. Its specificity is unknown. Second doses that came at about 4 or about 12 weeks were put together. TCRdb keeps only in-frame clones here, not all; method: immunoSEQ multiplex PCR. There are 110,000 to 150,000 clones in the sample; around 90% occur only once, and 2.5% to 3.5% lies in the top ten. The data derive from a study of T cell responses to AZD1222 COVID-19 vaccine. Germline CDR1 LGHDT, CDR2 YNNKEL (reference sequence). The CDR3 contains 15 residues. Trimming removed 4 bases at V and 0 bases at J, with 13 bases between. Findings and caveats of the study: Targeting of unmutated variant regions was reportedly seen in nearly half of spike-specific TCRs. The donors showed a predominance of white British ancestry and of females, with possible underestimation of clonal diversity.

This sequence joins TRBV3-1 (or the pseudogene TRBV3-2) and TRBJ2-7; D possibly uses TRBD1 or TRBD2 (5 bases each). The TCR originated in an adult who received the AZD1222 COVID-19 vaccine. The sequencing used peripheral blood, collected 28 days after the second AZD1222 dose. The CDR3 spells CASSLGTASSYEQYF. The CDR3 DNA is TGTGCCAGCAGCCTAGGGACCGCGAGCTCCTACGAGCAGTACTTC.